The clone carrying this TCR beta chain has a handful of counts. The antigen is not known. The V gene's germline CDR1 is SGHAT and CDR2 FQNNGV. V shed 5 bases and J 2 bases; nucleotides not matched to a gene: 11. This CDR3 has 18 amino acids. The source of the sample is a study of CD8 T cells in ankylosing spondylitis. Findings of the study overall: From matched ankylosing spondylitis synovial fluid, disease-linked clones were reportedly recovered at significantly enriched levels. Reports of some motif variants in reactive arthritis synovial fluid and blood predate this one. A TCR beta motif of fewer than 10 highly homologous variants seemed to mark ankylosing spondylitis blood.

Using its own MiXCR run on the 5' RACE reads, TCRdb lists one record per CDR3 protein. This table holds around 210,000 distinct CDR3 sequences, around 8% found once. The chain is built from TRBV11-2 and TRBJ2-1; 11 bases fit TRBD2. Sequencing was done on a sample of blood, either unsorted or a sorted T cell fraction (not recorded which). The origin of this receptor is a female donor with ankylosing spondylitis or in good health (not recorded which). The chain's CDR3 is CASSAKPGTSGAYNEQFF. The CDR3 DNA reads TGTGCCAGCAGCGCCAAACCCGGGACTAGCGGCGCCTACAATGAGCAGTTCTTC. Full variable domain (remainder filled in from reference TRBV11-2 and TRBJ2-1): EAGVAQSPRYKIIEKRQSVAFWCNPISGHATLYWYQQILGQGPKLLIQFQNNGVVDDSQLPKDRFSAERLKGVDSTLKIQPAKLEDSAVYLCASSAKPGTSGAYNEQFFGPGTRLTVL.